A selection of T cell receptor beta chains follows, all from one sample in a study of identical twins. Via MiXCR, TCRdb re-called the 5' RACE reads, giving one row per CDR3 protein. The data contain some 1,700,000 distinct CDR3 sequences, 32% of them singletons. Sequenced material: cord blood. These TCRs come from a newborn girl in good health. Each CDR3 is given with its conserved first and last residue.

TRBJ1-5 TRBV4-2 CASSPRDRGNQPQHF
TRBJ2-4 TRBV12-3/TRBV12-4 CASTLVATLAKNIQYF
TRBJ1-1 TRBV2 CASSESFGNTEAFF
TRBJ2-1 TRBV5-1 CASSWGQWDEQFF
TRBJ2-1 TRBV20-1 CSARDLAGPYDEQFF
TRBJ1-5 TRBV4-1 CASSQFHNQPQHF
TRBJ2-4 TRBV28 CASSLWGDRRGKNIQYF
TRBJ1-4 TRBV5-6 CASSLGSTGHNEKLFF
TRBJ2-1 TRBV7-9 CASSAKFGLAGGSYNEQFF
TRBJ2-1 TRBV3-1 CASSGLGPYNEQFF
TRBJ1-6 TRBV7-2 CASSSGYYSPLHF
TRBJ2-4 TRBV27 CASSPYLLTGRDDQYF
- TRBV6-5 CASSYGTSGSYIHEQYF
TRBJ1-2 TRBV5-1 CASSHTGTGDGYTF
TRBJ2-4 TRBV7-9 CASSRSWNLAKNVQYF
TRBJ1-1 TRBV14 CASSPNGRGRDTEAFF
TRBJ2-5 TRBV2 CASSARTTLGEQYF
TRBJ2-7 TRBV5-1 CASSLTSPEAEQYF
TRBJ2-3 TRBV11-2 CASSRTGGPGNTQYF
TRBJ1-4 TRBV5-1 CASSLRGEKLFF
TRBJ1-2 TRBV5-1 CASSFEGSYGYTF
TRBJ2-7 TRBV24-1 CATIYEQYF
TRBJ2-4 TRBV20-1 CSARGTSALAKNIQYF
TRBJ1-6 TRBV30 CAWRGNSPLHF
TRBJ2-7 TRBV6-5 CASSYSNRGYEQYF
TRBJ1-2 TRBV10-3 CAISADRGSPYGYTF
TRBJ2-4 TRBV29-1 CSVVWRGGLSENIQYF
TRBJ2-4 TRBV20-1 CSARDQYNIQYF
TRBJ1-1 TRBV20-1 CSARDLKGSNTEAFF
TRBJ2-5 TRBV3-1 CASSHQGRETQYF
TRBJ1-1 TRBV10-3 CAIRTGLNTEAFF
TRBJ2-5 TRBV20-1 CSGLAGSYNEQYF
TRBJ1-1 TRBV14 CASSEGMNTEAFF
TRBJ2-1 TRBV20-1 CSALAGGTHNNEQFF
TRBJ2-7 TRBV2 CASSLDRAREQYF
TRBJ2-1 TRBV2 CASSEERNNEQLF
TRBJ2-1 TRBV18 CASSRSSGGTFNNEQFF
TRBJ1-1 TRBV15 CATSRDGGSREAFF
TRBJ2-7 TRBV30 CAWRTRFYEQYF
TRBJ2-7 TRBV20-1 CSAWTGSNSYEQYF
TRBJ2-5 TRBV15 CATSRVTRGGETQYF
TRBJ1-5 TRBV6-1 CASSEGPPQHF
TRBJ2-3 TRBV29-1 CSVVGGIIEDTQYF
TRBJ2-1 TRBV12-3/TRBV12-4 CASSWGLARYNEQFF
TRBJ2-5 TRBV6-5 CASSGHREETQYF